This TCR beta chain was captured in a study of OX40 agonist ivuxolimab in advanced cancers. Study-wide context: Ivuxolimab is an agonistic anti-OX40 (CD134) antibody, and patients were treated with it. At doses from 0.01 to 10 mg/kg, patients were given intravenous ivuxolimab every 2 weeks. Findings of the study overall: CD4+ and CD8+ blood T cells expanded clonally by week 6 at 0.1 to 3.0 mg/kg.

Clones were read by immunoSEQ multiplex PCR, and TCRdb kept only the in-frame ones, dropping some. The sample shows 55,000 to 90,000 clones, approximately 85% of them seen only once. Notes on this clone: Its antigen is not identified.

Prior autoimmune disease or systemic immunosuppression barred patients. The CDR3 has 17 amino acids. Germline CDR1 LNHNV, CDR2 YYDKDF (reference sequence). The V gene end was trimmed by 0 bases and the J gene end by 4 bases; junction bases not matched to a gene: 10. The gene calls are TRBV15 and TRBJ1-1; 8 bases map to TRBD1. The origin of this receptor is an adult with an advanced solid tumor such as melanoma, head and neck, liver or kidney cancer. The specimen comprised CD4+ or CD8+ T cells sorted from blood, sampled in a trial of the OX40 agonist ivuxolimab. The CDR3 reads CATSRDPRGRRTTEAFF. The CDR3 coding sequence is TGTGCCACCAGCAGAGATCCCAGGGGGCGTAGGACCACTGAAGCTTTCTTT.